This TCR beta chain was identified in a study of blood T cell repertoires in COVID-19. Study in general: Sites across the United States, Italy and Spain contributed samples from acute and convalescent COVID-19.

One Seattle source followed patients from active infection through their disease course. Germline values: CDR1 MNHEY, CDR2 SVGAGI. The CDR3 sequence is 13 residues long. V was clipped by 0 bases and J by 6 bases, with 8 bases between them. Assay used: immunoSEQ multiplex PCR; TCRdb lists only in-frame clones, some missing. The data show approximately 140,000 clones, 88% seen once. The TCR comes from a human donor with COVID-19, enrolled during active disease. The donor label of this sample is uncertain. The chain carries TRBV6-5 and TRBJ1-2; weak D call: TRBD1 (5 bases). Sequences were obtained from peripheral blood. The CDR3: CASSYSAGNGYTF. DNA of the CDR3: TGTGCCAGCAGTTACTCAGCAGGGAATGGCTACACCTTC.